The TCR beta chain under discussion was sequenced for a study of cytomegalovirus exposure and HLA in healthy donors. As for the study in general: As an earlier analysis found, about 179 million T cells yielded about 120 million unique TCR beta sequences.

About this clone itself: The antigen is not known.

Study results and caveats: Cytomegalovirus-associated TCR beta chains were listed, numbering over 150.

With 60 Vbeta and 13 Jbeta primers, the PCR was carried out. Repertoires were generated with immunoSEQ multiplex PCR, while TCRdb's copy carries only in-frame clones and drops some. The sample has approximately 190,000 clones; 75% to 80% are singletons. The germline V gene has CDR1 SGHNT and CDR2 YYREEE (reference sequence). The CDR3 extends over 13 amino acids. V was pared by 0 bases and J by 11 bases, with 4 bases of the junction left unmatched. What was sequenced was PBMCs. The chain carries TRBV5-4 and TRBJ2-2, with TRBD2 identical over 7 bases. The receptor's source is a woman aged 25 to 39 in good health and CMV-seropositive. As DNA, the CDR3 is TGTGCCAGCAGCTTGGAGCGGGAATACGAGCTGTTTTTT. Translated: CASSLEREYELFF.